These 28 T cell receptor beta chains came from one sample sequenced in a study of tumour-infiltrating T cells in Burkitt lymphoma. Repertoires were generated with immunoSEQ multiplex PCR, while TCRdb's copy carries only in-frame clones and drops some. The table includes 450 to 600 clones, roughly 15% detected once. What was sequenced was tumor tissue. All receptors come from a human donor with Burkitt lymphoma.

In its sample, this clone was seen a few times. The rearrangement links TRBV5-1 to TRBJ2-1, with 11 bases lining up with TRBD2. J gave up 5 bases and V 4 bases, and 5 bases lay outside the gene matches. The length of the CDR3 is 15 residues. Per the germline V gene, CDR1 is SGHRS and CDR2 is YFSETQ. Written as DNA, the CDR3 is TGCGCCAGCAGCGTGACTAGCGGGACTCACAATGAGCAGTTCTTC. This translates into CASSVTSGTHNEQFF.

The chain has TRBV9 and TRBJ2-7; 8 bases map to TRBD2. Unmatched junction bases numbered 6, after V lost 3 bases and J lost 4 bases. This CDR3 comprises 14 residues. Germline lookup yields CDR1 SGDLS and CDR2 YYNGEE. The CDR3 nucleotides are TGTGCCAGCAGCGCGGGAGGGCCAGGGTACGAGCAGTACTTC. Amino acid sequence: CASSAGGPGYEQYF.

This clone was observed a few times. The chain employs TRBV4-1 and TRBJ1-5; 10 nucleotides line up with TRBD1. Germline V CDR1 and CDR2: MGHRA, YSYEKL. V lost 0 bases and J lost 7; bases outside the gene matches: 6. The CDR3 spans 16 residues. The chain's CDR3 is CASSQDRGQGNQPQHF. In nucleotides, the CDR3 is TGCGCCAGCAGCCAAGATAGGGGACAGGGGAACCAGCCCCAGCATTTT.

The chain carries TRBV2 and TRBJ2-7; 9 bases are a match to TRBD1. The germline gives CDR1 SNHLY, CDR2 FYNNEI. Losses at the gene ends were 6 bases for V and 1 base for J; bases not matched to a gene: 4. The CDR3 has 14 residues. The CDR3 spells CASSFGTGSYEQYF. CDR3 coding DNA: TGTGCCAGCAGCTTCGGGACAGGGTCCTACGAGCAGTACTTC.

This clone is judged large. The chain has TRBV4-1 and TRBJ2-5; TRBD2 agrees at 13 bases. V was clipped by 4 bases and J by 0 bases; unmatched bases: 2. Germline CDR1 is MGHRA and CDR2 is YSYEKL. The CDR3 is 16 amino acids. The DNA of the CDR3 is TGCGCCAGCAGCCGCGGGACTAGCGGGAACCAAGAGACCCAGTACTTC. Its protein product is CASSRGTSGNQETQYF.

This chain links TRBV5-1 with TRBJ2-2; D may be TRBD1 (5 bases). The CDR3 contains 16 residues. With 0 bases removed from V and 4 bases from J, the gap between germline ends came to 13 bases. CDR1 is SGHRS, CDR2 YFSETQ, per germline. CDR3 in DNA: TGCGCCAGCAGCTTGGGGGCAGGGTCCGGCACCGGGGAGCTGTTTTTT. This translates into CASSLGAGSGTGELFF.

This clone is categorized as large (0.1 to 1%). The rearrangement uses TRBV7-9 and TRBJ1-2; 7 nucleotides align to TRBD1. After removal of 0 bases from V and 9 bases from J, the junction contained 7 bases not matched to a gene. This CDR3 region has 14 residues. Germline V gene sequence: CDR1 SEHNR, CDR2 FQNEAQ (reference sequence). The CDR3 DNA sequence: TGTGCCAGCAGCTTAGCCGGGACAGTCGTGCGCTACACCTTC. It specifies CASSLAGTVVRYTF.

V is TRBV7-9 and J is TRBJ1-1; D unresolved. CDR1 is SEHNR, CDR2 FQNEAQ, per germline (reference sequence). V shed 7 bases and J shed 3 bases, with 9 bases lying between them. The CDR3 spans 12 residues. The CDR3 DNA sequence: TGTGCCAGCAACCAGAGGGACACTGAAGCTTTCTTT. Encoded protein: CASNQRDTEAFF.

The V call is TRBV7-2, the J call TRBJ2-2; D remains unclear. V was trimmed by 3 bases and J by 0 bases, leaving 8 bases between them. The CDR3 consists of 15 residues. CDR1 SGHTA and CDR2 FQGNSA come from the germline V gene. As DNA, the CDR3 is TGTGCCAGCAGCTTCGGTACTGCGAACACCGGGGAGCTGTTTTTT. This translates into CASSFGTANTGELFF.

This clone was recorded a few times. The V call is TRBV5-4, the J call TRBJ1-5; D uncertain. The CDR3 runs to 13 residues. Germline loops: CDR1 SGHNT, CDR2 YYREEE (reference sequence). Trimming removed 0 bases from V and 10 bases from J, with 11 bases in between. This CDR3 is CASSLGQDLPQHF. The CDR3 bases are TGTGCCAGCAGCTTGGGGCAGGATTTACCCCAGCATTTT.

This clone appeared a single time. In DNA, the CDR3 is TGTGCCAGCAGCTTAAATCGACTCTGGGGGACCGGGGAGCTGTTTTTT. The encoded protein is CASSLNRLWGTGELFF. The chain is built from TRBV11-3 and TRBJ2-2; D is perhaps TRBD1 or TRBD2 (5 bases each). V was shortened by 2 bases and J by 5 bases, with 15 bases between the two germline ends. The V gene's germline CDR1 is SGHNT and CDR2 YENEEA. The CDR3 runs to 16 residues.

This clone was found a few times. The CDR3 DNA follows: TGTGCCAGCAGCGCCGGGTCTCTCCATAGCACAGATACGCAGTATTTT. This gives the protein CASSAGSLHSTDTQYF. The gene calls are TRBV5-6 and TRBJ2-3; D call uncertain. The germline CDR1 and CDR2 sequences are SGHDT and YYEEEE. CDR3 size: 16 residues. V was shortened by 4 bases and J by 0 bases, with 15 bases between the two germline ends.

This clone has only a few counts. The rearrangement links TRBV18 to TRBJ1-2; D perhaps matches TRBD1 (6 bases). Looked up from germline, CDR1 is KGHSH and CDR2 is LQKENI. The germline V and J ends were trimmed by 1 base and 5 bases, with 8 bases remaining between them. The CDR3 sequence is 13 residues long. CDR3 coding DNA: TGTGCCAGCTCACCACAGGACAGATATGGCTACACCTTC. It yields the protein CASSPQDRYGYTF.

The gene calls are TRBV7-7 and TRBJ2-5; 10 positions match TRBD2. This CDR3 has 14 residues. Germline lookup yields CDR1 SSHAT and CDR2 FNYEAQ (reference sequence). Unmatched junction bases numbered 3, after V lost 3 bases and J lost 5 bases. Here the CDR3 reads CASSFQRGGETQYF. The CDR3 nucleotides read TGTGCCAGCAGCTTTCAGCGGGGGGGGGAGACCCAGTACTTC.

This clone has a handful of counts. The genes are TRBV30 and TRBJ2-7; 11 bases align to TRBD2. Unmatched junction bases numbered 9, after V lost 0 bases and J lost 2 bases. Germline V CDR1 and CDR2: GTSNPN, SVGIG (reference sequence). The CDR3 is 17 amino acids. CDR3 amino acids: CAWSVFGSSGRTYEQYF. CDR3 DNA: TGTGCCTGGAGTGTATTCGGGTCTAGCGGGAGGACCTACGAGCAGTACTTC.

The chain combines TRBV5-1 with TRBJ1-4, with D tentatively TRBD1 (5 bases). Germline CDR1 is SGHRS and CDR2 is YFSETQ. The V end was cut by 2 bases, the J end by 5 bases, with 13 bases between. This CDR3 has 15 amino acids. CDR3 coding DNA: TGCGCCAGCAGCTTACAGGCAGCGAACAATGAAAAACTGTTTTTT. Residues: CASSLQAANNEKLFF.

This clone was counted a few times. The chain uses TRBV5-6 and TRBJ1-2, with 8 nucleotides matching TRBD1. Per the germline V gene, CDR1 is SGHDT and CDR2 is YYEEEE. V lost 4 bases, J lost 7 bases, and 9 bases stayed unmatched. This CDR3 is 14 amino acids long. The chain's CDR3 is CASSRRAGGIGYTF. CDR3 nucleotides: TGTGCCAGCAGCCGGCGGGCAGGGGGCATTGGCTACACCTTC.

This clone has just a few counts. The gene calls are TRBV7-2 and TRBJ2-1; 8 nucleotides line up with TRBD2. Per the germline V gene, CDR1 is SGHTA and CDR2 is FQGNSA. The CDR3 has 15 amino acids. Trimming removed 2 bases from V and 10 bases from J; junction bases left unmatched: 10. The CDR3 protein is CASSLLLAGGQEQFF. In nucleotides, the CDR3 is TGTGCCAGCAGCTTACTCTTGGCGGGAGGACAGGAGCAGTTCTTC.

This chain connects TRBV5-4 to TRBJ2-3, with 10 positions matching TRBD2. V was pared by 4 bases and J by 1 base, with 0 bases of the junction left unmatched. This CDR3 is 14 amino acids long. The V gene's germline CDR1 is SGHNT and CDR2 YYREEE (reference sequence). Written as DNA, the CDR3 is TGTGCCAGCAGCGGGACTAGCGGCACAGATACGCAGTATTTT. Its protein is CASSGTSGTDTQYF.

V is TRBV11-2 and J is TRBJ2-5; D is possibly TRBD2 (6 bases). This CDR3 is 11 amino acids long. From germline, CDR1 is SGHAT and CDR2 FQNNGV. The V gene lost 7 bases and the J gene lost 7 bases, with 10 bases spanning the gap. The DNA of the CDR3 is TGTGCCAGCATCTTGGGGGGGACCCAGTACTTC. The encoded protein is CASILGGTQYF.

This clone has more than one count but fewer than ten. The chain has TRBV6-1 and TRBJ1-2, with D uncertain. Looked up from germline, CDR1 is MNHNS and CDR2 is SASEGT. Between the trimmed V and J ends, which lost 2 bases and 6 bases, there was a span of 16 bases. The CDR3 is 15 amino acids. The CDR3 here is CASSELTPRTDGYTF. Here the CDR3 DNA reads TGTGCCAGCAGTGAATTGACCCCTCGGACGGATGGCTACACCTTC.

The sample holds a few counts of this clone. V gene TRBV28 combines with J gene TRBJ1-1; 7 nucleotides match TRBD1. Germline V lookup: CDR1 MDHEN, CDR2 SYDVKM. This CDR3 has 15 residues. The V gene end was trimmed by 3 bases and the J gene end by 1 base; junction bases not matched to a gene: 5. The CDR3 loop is CASSFRRGRNTEAFF. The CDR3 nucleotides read TGTGCCAGCAGTTTTAGAAGGGGGCGGAACACTGAAGCTTTCTTT.

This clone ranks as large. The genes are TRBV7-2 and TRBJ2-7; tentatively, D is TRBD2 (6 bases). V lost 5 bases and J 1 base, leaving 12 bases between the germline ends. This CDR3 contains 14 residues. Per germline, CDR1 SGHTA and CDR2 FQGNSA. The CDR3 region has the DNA TGTGCCAGCAGCCCCCCGGGACTGTCCTACGAGCAGTACTTC. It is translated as CASSPPGLSYEQYF.

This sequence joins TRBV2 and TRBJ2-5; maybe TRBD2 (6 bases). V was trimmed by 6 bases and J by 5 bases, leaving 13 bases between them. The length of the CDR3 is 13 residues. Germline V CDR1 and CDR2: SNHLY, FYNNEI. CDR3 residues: CASRAGLRETQYF. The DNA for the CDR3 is TGTGCCAGCAGAGCGGGCCTTAGGGAGACCCAGTACTTC.

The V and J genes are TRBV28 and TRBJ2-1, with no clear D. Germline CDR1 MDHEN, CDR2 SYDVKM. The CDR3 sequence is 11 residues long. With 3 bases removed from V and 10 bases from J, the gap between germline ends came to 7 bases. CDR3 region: CASSFLTEQFF. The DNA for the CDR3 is TGTGCCAGCAGTTTCTTGACCGAGCAGTTCTTC. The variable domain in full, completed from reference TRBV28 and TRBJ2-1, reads DVKVTQSSRYLVKRTGEKVFLECVQDMDHENMFWYRQDPGLGLRLIYFSYDVKMKEKGDIPEGYSVSREKKERFSLILESASTNQTSMYLCASSFLTEQFFGPGTRLTVL.

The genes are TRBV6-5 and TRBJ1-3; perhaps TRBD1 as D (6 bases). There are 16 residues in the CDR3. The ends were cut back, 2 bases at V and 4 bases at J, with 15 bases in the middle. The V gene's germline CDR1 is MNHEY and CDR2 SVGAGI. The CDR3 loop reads CASSYGLGGVGNTIYF. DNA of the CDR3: TGTGCCAGCAGTTACGGCTTGGGGGGCGTCGGAAACACCATATATTTT.

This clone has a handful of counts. The CDR3 here is CATSCWCGKTYGYTF. The DNA of the CDR3 is TGTGCCACCAGCTGTTGGTGTGGAAAGACCTATGGCTACACCTTC. The chain couples TRBV15 to TRBJ1-2; no clear D gene. Germline-derived CDR1 and CDR2 are LNHNV and YYDKDF (reference sequence). The CDR3 loop spans 15 amino acids. Deletions cut 5 bases from V and 4 bases from J, with 17 bases between.

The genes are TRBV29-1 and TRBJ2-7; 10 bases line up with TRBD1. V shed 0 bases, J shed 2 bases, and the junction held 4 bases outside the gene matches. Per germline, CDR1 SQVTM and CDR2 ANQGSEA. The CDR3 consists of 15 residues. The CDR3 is CSVEEAGTGAYEQYF. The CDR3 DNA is TGCAGCGTTGAAGAGGCAGGGACAGGGGCCTACGAGCAGTACTTC.